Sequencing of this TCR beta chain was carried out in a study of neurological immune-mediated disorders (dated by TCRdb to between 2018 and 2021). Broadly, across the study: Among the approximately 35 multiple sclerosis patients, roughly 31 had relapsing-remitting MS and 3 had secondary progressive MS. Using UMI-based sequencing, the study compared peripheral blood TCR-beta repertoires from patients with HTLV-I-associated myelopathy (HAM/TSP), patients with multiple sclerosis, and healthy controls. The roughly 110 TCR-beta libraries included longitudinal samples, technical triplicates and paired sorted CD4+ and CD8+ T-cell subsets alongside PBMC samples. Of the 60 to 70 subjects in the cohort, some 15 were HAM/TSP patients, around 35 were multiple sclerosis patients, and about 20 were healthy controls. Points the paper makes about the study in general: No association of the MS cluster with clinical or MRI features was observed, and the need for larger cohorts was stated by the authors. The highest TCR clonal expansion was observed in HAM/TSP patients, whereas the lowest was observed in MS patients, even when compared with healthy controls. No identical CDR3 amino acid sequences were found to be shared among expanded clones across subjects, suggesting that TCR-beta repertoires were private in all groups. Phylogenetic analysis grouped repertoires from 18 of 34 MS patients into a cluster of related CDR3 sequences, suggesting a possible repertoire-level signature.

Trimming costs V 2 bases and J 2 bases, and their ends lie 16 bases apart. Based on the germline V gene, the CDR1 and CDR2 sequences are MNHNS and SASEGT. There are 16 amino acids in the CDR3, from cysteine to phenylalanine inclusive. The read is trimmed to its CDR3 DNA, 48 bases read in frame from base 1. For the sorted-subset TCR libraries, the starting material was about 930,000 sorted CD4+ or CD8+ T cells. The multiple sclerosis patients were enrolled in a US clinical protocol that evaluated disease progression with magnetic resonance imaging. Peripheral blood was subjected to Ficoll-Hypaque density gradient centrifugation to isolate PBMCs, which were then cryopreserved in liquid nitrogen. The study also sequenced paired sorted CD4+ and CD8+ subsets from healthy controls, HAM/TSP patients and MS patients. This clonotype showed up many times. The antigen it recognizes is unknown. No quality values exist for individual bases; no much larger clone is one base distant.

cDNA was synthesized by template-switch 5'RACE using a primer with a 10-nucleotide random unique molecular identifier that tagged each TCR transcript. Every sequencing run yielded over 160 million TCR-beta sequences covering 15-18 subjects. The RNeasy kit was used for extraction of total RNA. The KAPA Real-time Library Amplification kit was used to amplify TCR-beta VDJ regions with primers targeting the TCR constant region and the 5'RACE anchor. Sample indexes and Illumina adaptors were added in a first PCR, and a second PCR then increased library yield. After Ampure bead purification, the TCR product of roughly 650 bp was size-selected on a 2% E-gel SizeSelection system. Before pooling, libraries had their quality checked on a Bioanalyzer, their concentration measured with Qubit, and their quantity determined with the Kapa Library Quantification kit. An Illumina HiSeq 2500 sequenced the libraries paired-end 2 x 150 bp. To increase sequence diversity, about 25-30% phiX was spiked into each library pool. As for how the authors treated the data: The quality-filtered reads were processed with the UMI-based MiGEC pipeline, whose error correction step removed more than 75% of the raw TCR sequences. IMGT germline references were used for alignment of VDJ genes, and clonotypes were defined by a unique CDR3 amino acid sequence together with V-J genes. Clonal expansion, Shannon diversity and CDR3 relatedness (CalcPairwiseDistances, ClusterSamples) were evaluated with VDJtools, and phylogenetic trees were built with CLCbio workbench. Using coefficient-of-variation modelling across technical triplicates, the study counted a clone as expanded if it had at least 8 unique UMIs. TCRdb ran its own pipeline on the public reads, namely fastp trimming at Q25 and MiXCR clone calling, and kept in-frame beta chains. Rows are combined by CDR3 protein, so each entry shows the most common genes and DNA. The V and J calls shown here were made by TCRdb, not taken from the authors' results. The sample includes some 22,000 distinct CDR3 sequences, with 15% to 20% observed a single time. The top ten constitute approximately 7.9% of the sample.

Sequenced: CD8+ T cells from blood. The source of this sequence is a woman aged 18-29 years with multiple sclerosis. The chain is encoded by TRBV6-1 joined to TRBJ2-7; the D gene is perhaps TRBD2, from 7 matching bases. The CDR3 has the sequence CASSEWGGQPAYEQYF. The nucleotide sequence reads TGTGCCAGCAGTGAATGGGGGGGGCAGCCAGCCTACGAGCAGTACTTC.